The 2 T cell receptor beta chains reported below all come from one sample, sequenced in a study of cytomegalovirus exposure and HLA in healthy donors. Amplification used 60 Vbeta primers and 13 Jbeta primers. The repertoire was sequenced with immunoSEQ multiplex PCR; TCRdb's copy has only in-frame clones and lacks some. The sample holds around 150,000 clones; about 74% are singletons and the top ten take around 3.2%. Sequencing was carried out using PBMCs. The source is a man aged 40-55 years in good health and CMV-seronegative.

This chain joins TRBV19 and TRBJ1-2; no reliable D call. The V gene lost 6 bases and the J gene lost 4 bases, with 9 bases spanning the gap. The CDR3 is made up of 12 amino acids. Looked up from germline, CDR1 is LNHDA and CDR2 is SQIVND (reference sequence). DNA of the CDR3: TGTGCCAGTAGCACCGGCGGCTATGGCTACACCTTC. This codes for CASSTGGYGYTF.

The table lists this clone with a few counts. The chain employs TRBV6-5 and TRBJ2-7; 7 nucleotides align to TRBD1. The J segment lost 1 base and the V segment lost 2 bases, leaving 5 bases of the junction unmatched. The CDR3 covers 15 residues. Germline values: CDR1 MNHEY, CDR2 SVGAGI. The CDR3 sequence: CASSYRGQGSYEQYF. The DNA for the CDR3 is TGTGCCAGCAGTTACAGGGGGCAGGGTTCCTACGAGCAGTACTTC.